This passage covers 27 T cell receptor beta chains from one sample sequenced in a study of T cell repertoires in cytomegalovirus infection. TCRdb reanalysed the reads using MiXCR and keeps one entry per CDR3 protein. The table shows some 500,000 distinct CDR3 sequences, with 30% to 35% occurring only once. These receptors' antigens are unknown. The input for sequencing was cultured PBMCs, taken from culture after CMV antigen stimulation. These receptors all come from a human donor in good health (CMV status not recorded). Some clones in this sample may be carry-over from other donors' samples.

This clonotype was counted once. This sequence joins TRBV27 and TRBJ2-7; maybe TRBD2 (5 bases). This CDR3 region has 13 residues. Deletions cut 3 bases from V and 9 bases from J, with 15 bases between. CDR1 and CDR2 (germline): MNHEY, SMNVEV (reference sequence). The chain's CDR3 is CASSFNRDSPQYV. CDR3 nucleotide sequence: TGTGCCAGCAGTTTTAATCGGGATTCTCCGCAGTACGTC.

This clonotype was counted at least ten times. V is TRBV7-8 and J is TRBJ2-7; D perhaps matches TRBD2 (5 bases). Between the trimmed V and J ends, which lost 2 bases and 0 bases, there was a span of 8 bases. The CDR3 sequence is 14 residues long. Germline assignment: CDR1 SGHVS and CDR2 FQNEAQ. CDR3 region: CASSLPTNSYEQYF. The CDR3, as DNA: TGTGCCAGCAGCTTACCGACTAACTCCTACGAGCAGTACTTC.

The sample holds a few counts of this clonotype. The chain has TRBV6-1 and TRBJ1-1; 11 bases are shared with TRBD1. The CDR3 sequence is 14 residues long. Per the germline V gene, CDR1 is MNHNS and CDR2 is SASEGT. With V trimmed by 1 base and J by 11 bases, 6 bases remained unmatched. The CDR3 loop is CASSEVDRGPSAFF. In nucleotides, the CDR3 is TGTGCCAGCAGTGAAGTGGACAGGGGGCCTTCTGCTTTCTTT.

This rearrangement joins TRBV12-3 or TRBV12-4 to TRBJ1-5; a possible D gene is TRBD1 (6 bases). V shed 3 bases and J shed 6 bases, with 12 bases lying between them. The CDR3 has 14 amino acids. CDR3 sequence (DNA): TGTGCCAGCAGTTTTTCGGGGGGGCCTCAGCCCCAGCATTTT. Translating it yields CASSFSGGPQPQHF.

The chain employs TRBV29-1 and TRBJ2-7; D unresolved. The CDR3 contains 14 residues. Germline lookup yields CDR1 SQVTM and CDR2 ANQGSEA. The V gene lost 1 base and the J gene lost 2 bases, with 12 bases spanning the gap. CDR3 sequence reads: CSVEGRVDPYEQYV. CDR3 coding DNA: TGCAGCGTTGAAGGTAGGGTAGACCCCTACGAGCAGTACGTC.

The V call is TRBV20-1, the J call TRBJ2-3, with TRBD2 identical over 9 bases. After removal of 5 bases from V and 4 bases from J, the junction contained 13 bases not matched to a gene. Germline CDR1 and CDR2: DFQATT and SNEGSKA (reference sequence). This CDR3 contains 16 residues. In DNA form, the CDR3 reads TGCAGTGCTTCTCGGATAGCGGGAGTAGACCCAGATACGCAGTATTTT. Protein product: CSASRIAGVDPDTQYF.

This clonotype occurred a few times. V usage is TRBV11-3 and J usage is TRBJ1-3; weak D call: TRBD1 (5 bases). Germline V gene lookup returns CDR1 SGHNT and CDR2 YENEEA. The CDR3 consists of 16 residues. V dropped 4 bases and J dropped 0 bases, with 13 bases sitting between them. The CDR3 DNA reads as TGTGCCAGCAGCTACAGGATAGGGCCCTCTGGAAACACCATATATTTT. It is translated as CASSYRIGPSGNTIYF. The variable domain in full, with the rest retrieved from reference TRBV11-3 and TRBJ1-3, is EAGVVQSPRYKIIEKKQPVAFWCNPISGHNTLYWYLQNLGQGPELLIRYENEEAVDDSQLPKDRFSAERLKGVDSTLKIQPAELGDSAVYLCASSYRIGPSGNTIYFGEGSWLTVV.

The rearrangement links TRBV20-1 to TRBJ2-5; TRBD1 might be the D (6 bases). This CDR3 region has 16 residues. CDR1 is DFQATT, CDR2 SNEGSKA, per germline (reference sequence). The V end lost 0 bases, the J end lost 5 bases, and 19 bases lay between the germline ends. The CDR3 sequence: CSARDRTGKILETQYF. CDR3 coding DNA: TGCAGTGCTAGAGATAGAACAGGGAAGATCCTTGAGACCCAGTACTTC.

The chain uses TRBV10-3 and TRBJ1-5, with TRBD1 matching 7 bases. The CDR3 contains 14 residues. V shed 10 bases and J 1 base; nucleotides not matched to a gene: 7. The germline CDR1 and CDR2 sequences are ENHRY and SYGVKD. Written as DNA, the CDR3 is TGTGCCAGCGCCGACAGGGAAAGCAATCAGCCCCAGCATTTT. Amino acid sequence: CASADRESNQPQHF.

About this clonotype: This may be a read error, as it is one base from a much larger clone. V and J are TRBV11-3 and TRBJ2-2; no clear D gene. Germline values: CDR1 SGHNT, CDR2 YENEEA. The CDR3 sequence is 15 residues long. V dropped 3 bases and J dropped 4 bases, with 12 bases sitting between them. For the CDR3, the DNA is TGTGCCAGCAGCTTGAGCCCTCCGAGCACCGGGGAGCTGTTTTTT. Amino acid sequence: CASSLSPPSTGELFF.

The gene calls are TRBV28 and TRBJ2-1, with D possibly matching TRBD2 (6 bases). Trimming stripped 6 bases from V and 2 bases from J, with 8 bases between. Germline V CDR1 and CDR2: MDHEN, SYDVKM. CDR3 length: 13 residues. CDR3 DNA: TGTGCCAGCAGAGGCGGGACCTACAATGAGCAGTTCTTC. This translates into CASRGGTYNEQFF.

This clonotype has just a few counts. The V and J genes are TRBV11-2 and TRBJ2-5; D is unresolved. Germline loops: CDR1 SGHAT, CDR2 FQNNGV. Deletions cut 7 bases from V and 5 bases from J, with 14 bases between. The CDR3 sequence is 13 residues long. The CDR3 DNA sequence: TGTGCCAGCACTACCCGGATCCGGGAGACCCAGTACTTC. It yields the protein CASTTRIRETQYF.

V and J are TRBV7-2 and TRBJ2-7; the D gene is possibly TRBD2 (5 bases). This CDR3 contains 14 residues. V was pared by 3 bases and J by 2 bases, with 11 bases between. The germline gives CDR1 SGHTA, CDR2 FQGNSA. DNA for the CDR3: TGTGCCAGCAGCTTTGGCGGGCCTACCTACGAGCAGTACTTC. Translated: CASSFGGPTYEQYF. Full variable domain (rest looked up from reference TRBV7-2 and TRBJ2-7): GAGVSQSPSNKVTEKGKDVELRCDPISGHTALYWYRQSLGQGLEFLIYFQGNSAPDKSGLPSDRFSAERTGGSVSTLTIQRTQQEDSAVYLCASSFGGPTYEQYFGPGTRLTVT.

This clonotype was recorded a few times. The chain has TRBV7-6 and TRBJ2-2; D is undetermined. The germline V gene has CDR1 SGHVS and CDR2 FNYEAQ. Deletions cut 6 bases from V and 4 bases from J, with 9 bases between. The CDR3 totals 13 residues. In DNA, the CDR3 is TGTGCCAGCAGTCCCGGACGCACCGGGGAGCTGTTTTTT. Amino acids: CASSPGRTGELFF.

This clonotype was detected many times. The rearrangement uses TRBV7-2 and TRBJ1-2, with 8 positions matching TRBD1. CDR1 and CDR2 (germline): SGHTA, FQGNSA. The CDR3 loop spans 14 amino acids. V trimming: 8 bases; J trimming: 7 bases; junction bases outside the gene matches: 12. The CDR3 protein is CASDRSPGGSGYTF. The CDR3, as DNA: TGTGCCAGCGACCGATCCCCAGGGGGCTCTGGCTACACCTTC.

This clonotype was counted between two and nine times. The V and J genes are TRBV6-2 or TRBV6-3 and TRBJ2-7; D might be TRBD2 (6 bases). This CDR3 comprises 16 residues. The ends were cut back, 2 bases at V and 3 bases at J, with 17 bases in the middle. CDR1 is MNHEY and CDR2 is SVGEGT in the germline V gene. The CDR3 DNA reads TGTGCCAGCAGTTACGGATCGGGACTCCAATTCTACGAGCAGTACTTC. This codes for CASSYGSGLQFYEQYF.

The rearrangement joins TRBV2 to TRBJ1-5, with D maybe TRBD1 (5 bases). Trimming removed 5 bases from V and 0 bases from J, with 14 bases in between. Germline CDR1 and CDR2: SNHLY and FYNNEI. CDR3 size: 16 residues. CDR3 amino acids: CASSSSWGTSNQPQHF. In nucleotides, the CDR3 is TGTGCCAGCAGTAGTTCGTGGGGGACTAGCAATCAGCCCCAGCATTTT.

The chain's CDR3 is CSAHSGETQYF. The DNA of the CDR3 is TGCAGTGCCCACTCTGGGGAGACCCAGTACTTC. The chain joins TRBV20-1 to TRBJ2-5; unclear D gene. CDR3 length: 11 residues. The germline gives CDR1 DFQATT, CDR2 SNEGSKA (reference sequence). Trimming shortened V by 6 bases and J by 5 bases, and 10 bases separated the two germline ends.

This clonotype occurred a few times. This chain links TRBV7-2 with TRBJ2-3; TRBD2 agrees at 10 bases. Trimming took 2 bases from V and 6 from J; bases not matched to a gene: 8. This CDR3 comprises 16 residues. Per the germline V gene, CDR1 is SGHTA and CDR2 is FQGNSA. The CDR3 coding sequence is TGTGCCAGCAGCTTAACTAGCGGGAACCCTAGGGATACGCAGTATTTT. Translating gives CASSLTSGNPRDTQYF.

This chain links TRBV11-2 with TRBJ1-4, with D possibly TRBD1 on 5 matching bases. The CDR3 has 13 residues. V lost 2 bases, J lost 5 bases, and 6 bases lay in between. Germline V lookup: CDR1 SGHAT, CDR2 FQNNGV. The CDR3 here is CASSLPGNEKLFF. CDR3 in DNA: TGTGCCAGCAGCTTACCAGGGAATGAAAAACTGTTTTTT.

This clonotype has just a few counts. This chain joins TRBV6-5 and TRBJ2-4; D might be TRBD1 (6 bases). This CDR3 is 16 amino acids long. Trimming left V 7 bases short and J 0 bases short, with 16 bases between. Germline CDR1 MNHEY, CDR2 SVGAGI. CDR3 protein: CASTPSRGLAKNIQYF. DNA of the CDR3: TGTGCCAGCACCCCATCCAGGGGATTAGCCAAAAACATTCAGTACTTC.

This clonotype was counted between two and nine times. The V gene is TRBV15, the J gene TRBJ2-1, with D tentatively TRBD2 (5 bases). CDR3 length: 17 amino acids. Germline CDR1 LNHNV, CDR2 YYDKDF (reference sequence). Trimming shortened V by 3 bases and J by 4 bases, and 19 bases separated the two germline ends. The CDR3, as DNA: TGTGCCACCAGCAGCCCATCTGGACTCTTCCTTTACAATGAGCAGTTCTTC. Encoded protein: CATSSPSGLFLYNEQFF.

The chain links TRBV2 to TRBJ1-1; 11 bases map to TRBD1. Losses at the gene ends were 5 bases for V and 6 bases for J; bases not matched to a gene: 8. The germline CDR1 and CDR2 sequences are SNHLY and FYNNEI. This CDR3 comprises 15 residues. Written as DNA, the CDR3 is TGTGCCAGCAGTAAAGGGACAGGGGGAGAGGCTGAAGCTTTCTTT. It specifies CASSKGTGGEAEAFF. Based on the CDR3 plus reference TRBV2 and TRBJ1-1, the full variable domain is EPEVTQTPSHQVTQMGQEVILRCVPISNHLYFYWYRQILGQKVEFLVSFYNNEISEKSEIFDDQFSVERPDGSNFTLKIRSTKLEDSAMYFCASSKGTGGEAEAFFGQGTRLTVV.

The genes are TRBV12-3 or TRBV12-4 and TRBJ2-5, with TRBD2 matching over 8 bases. With 5 bases clipped from V and 4 bases from J, the junction kept 15 bases outside the gene matches. The CDR3 consists of 17 residues. DNA of the CDR3: TGTGCCAGCAGTCTTCTTTGGACAGCGGGAGCCCCAGAGACCCAGTACTTC. Amino acid sequence: CASSLLWTAGAPETQYF.

The genes are TRBV7-9 and TRBJ2-7; 11 nucleotides match TRBD1. The germline CDR1 and CDR2 sequences are SEHNR and FQNEAQ (reference sequence). The CDR3 is made up of 13 amino acids. With V trimmed by 6 bases and J by 7 bases, 5 bases remained unmatched. Here the CDR3 reads CASSGQGAFEQYV. The CDR3 bases are TGTGCCAGCAGTGGACAGGGGGCTTTTGAGCAGTACGTC.

This sequence joins TRBV27 and TRBJ2-5; D is ambiguous. CDR1 and CDR2 from the germline V gene are MNHEY and SMNVEV (reference sequence). The CDR3 length is 15 residues. V lost 5 bases and J lost 5, with 18 bases in between. The CDR3 loop reads CASSPLISLGETQYF. The CDR3 region has the DNA TGTGCCAGCAGTCCCCTCATTAGCTTGGGGGAGACCCAGTACTTC.

CDR3 amino acids: CASSFFRDGDTQYF. CDR3 coding DNA: TGTGCCAGCAGTTTCTTTCGGGATGGGGATACGCAGTATTTT. The rearrangement links TRBV28 to TRBJ2-3; D is perhaps TRBD2 (5 bases). V gave up 3 bases and J gave up 6 bases, with 13 bases separating them. The CDR3 length is 14 residues. Germline assignment: CDR1 MDHEN and CDR2 SYDVKM.